A selection of T cell receptor beta chains follows, all from one sample in a study of cytomegalovirus exposure and HLA in healthy donors. Method: immunoSEQ multiplex PCR; TCRdb's copy keeps in-frame clones and lacks some. The sample includes roughly 130,000 clones, approximately 69% seen only once; the top ten take 5.5% to 7%. Sequencing was done on a sample of PBMCs. The receptor source for this set is a man in his forties or fifties in good health and CMV-seropositive. CDR3s include the opening cysteine and the closing phenylalanine or tryptophan. D genes are given only for firm matches. A clone size is listed for some rows: how often the clone was seen (once, few, many), or a class if it is expanded.

TRBV5-1	-	TRBJ1-1	few	TGCGCCAGCAGCTTGGGAAGGGGAACTGAAGCTTTCTTT	CASSLGRGTEAFF
TRBV5-1	TRBD2	TRBJ2-7	-	TGCGCCAGCAGCTTGGGACTAGCGGGACCCTACGAGCAGTACTTC	CASSLGLAGPYEQYF
TRBV5-5	-	TRBJ1-6	-	TGTGCCAGCAGCTCAGGGAGGGGGAATTCACCCCTCCACTTT	CASSSGRGNSPLHF
TRBV5-4	-	TRBJ1-2	once	TGTGCCAGCAGCTCGCGACCTCAGGGTAACTATGGCTACACCTTC	CASSSRPQGNYGYTF
TRBV6-5	-	TRBJ2-2	-	TGTGCCACCTCCGTGCTGGCGGCGAACACCGGGGAGCTGTTTTTT	CATSVLAANTGELFF
TRBV27	-	TRBJ2-1	-	TGTGCCAGCAGAGGGGGGGGAGCGGGTTCCTACAATGAGCAGTTCTTC	CASRGGGAGSYNEQFF
TRBV4-2	-	TRBJ1-6	-	TGTGCCAGCAGCCAAGAGGAGGGCCTAAATTCACCCCTCCACTTT	CASSQEEGLNSPLHF
TRBV28	TRBD1	TRBJ2-7	-	TGTGCCAGCAATATAGTAGACAGGGGGACCGCCGAGCAGTACTTC	CASNIVDRGTAEQYF
TRBV5-1	TRBD2	TRBJ2-7	-	TGCGCCAGCAGCTTGGCCGGGGGGGGCCGCACCTACGAGCAGTACTTC	CASSLAGGGRTYEQYF
TRBV5-6	TRBD1	TRBJ2-7	-	TGTGCCAGCAGGTACAGGGGGCGCGGATACGAGCAGTACTTC	CASRYRGRGYEQYF
TRBV28	-	TRBJ1-1	-	TGTGCCAGCAGTTCCAGGGCCTTGAACACTGAAGCTTTCTTT	CASSSRALNTEAFF
TRBV9	TRBD2	TRBJ2-5	-	TGTGCCAGCAGCGTAGCTTCTGCGGGGGGGAGCCAAGAGACCCAGTACTTC	CASSVASAGGSQETQYF
TRBV2	-	TRBJ1-2	few	TGTGCCAGCAATCAGGTCCCCACGAATTCCTATGGCTACACCTTC	CASNQVPTNSYGYTF
TRBV7-2	TRBD2	TRBJ2-5	-	TGTGCCAGCAGCTTTAGCGGGGGTGAAGAGACCCAGTACTTC	CASSFSGGEETQYF
TRBV18	TRBD1	TRBJ2-7	-	TGTGCCAGCTCACCTACAGGGGAACCCTCCTACGAGCAGTACTTC	CASSPTGEPSYEQYF
TRBV5-1	TRBD1	TRBJ1-1	-	TGCGCCAGCAGCACAGGGGTGAGTGAAGCTTTCTTT	CASSTGVSEAFF
TRBV9	-	TRBJ2-1	-	TGTGCCAGCACCCAAGCGGGTGGAGGGAATGAGCAGTTCTTC	CASTQAGGGNEQFF
TRBV19	TRBD2	TRBJ2-4	-	TGTGCCAGTAGTATACATAATCCTAGCGGGTTAGCCAAAAACATTCAGTACTTC	CASSIHNPSGLAKNIQYF
TRBV13	-	TRBJ1-2	-	TGTGCCAGCCAGGATCTCTATGGCTACACCTTC	CASQDLYGYTF
TRBV7-8	-	TRBJ2-4	few	TGTGCCAGCAGCCCGGGGGATCAGGGAAACATTCAGTACTTC	CASSPGDQGNIQYF
TRBV27	-	TRBJ2-7	once	TGTGCCAGCAGTTTAAAGGCCAGGGGCTTCCACGAGCAGTACTTC	CASSLKARGFHEQYF
TRBV5-5	TRBD2	TRBJ2-5	-	TGTGCCAGCAGCTCCTTTGGGACTAGCGGGAGAGGGGAGACCCAGTACTTC	CASSSFGTSGRGETQYF
TRBV2	TRBD2	TRBJ2-7	once	TGTGCCAGCAGCGGGGACTATCACTCGGGGGAGCAGTACTTC	CASSGDYHSGEQYF
TRBV12-5	-	TRBJ2-5	-	TGTGCTAGTCTAGGGGGTGGGGATCAATCAAGGACCCAGTACTTC	CASLGGGDQSRTQYF
TRBV5-6	-	TRBJ2-7	few	TGTGCCAGCAGCTTGAGGATTCCGGGGAACTACGAGCAGTACTTC	CASSLRIPGNYEQYF
TRBV4-2	TRBD1	TRBJ2-1	-	TGTGCCAGCAGCCAAGATAAGGGGACAGGGGGCGTTGAGCAGTTCTTC	CASSQDKGTGGVEQFF
TRBV28	TRBD1	TRBJ1-5	-	TGTGCCAGCGGACAGGGAGGGTATCAGCCCCAGCATTTT	CASGQGGYQPQHF
TRBV4-1	-	TRBJ1-5	-	TGCGCCAGCAGCCAAGGAGGTACTGATCAGCCCCAGCATTTT	CASSQGGTDQPQHF
TRBV2	-	TRBJ1-1	few	TGTGCCAGCAGTGAAAGCAGGGGTGGGAACACTGAAGCTTTCTTT	CASSESRGGNTEAFF
TRBV5-1	TRBD2	TRBJ2-3	-	TGCGCCAGCAGCCCCGGGAGGGGGGAGAGGGATACGCAGTATTTT	CASSPGRGERDTQYF
TRBV18	-	TRBJ1-1	-	TGTGCCAGCGAAGGGGCAGTGAACACTGAAGCTTTCTTT	CASEGAVNTEAFF
TRBV6-1	TRBD1	TRBJ1-6	once	TGTGCCAGCAGCGGAAGACAGGGGGCATATTCACCCCTCCACTTT	CASSGRQGAYSPLHF
TRBV6-4	-	TRBJ2-3	-	TGTGCCAGCAGTGTCGAGGATACAGATACGCAGTATTTT	CASSVEDTDTQYF
TRBV6-5	-	TRBJ1-5	few	TGTGCCAGCAGTTACGGGCAAAACAGCAATCAGCCCCAGCATTTT	CASSYGQNSNQPQHF
TRBV28	-	TRBJ1-1	-	TGTGCCAGCACTATCGGGGGGACCTCGGGCACTGAAGCTTTCTTT	CASTIGGTSGTEAFF
TRBV19	-	TRBJ2-5	once	TGTGCCAGTAGTACAATCCAGGGTCCTAGGACCCAGTACTTC	CASSTIQGPRTQYF
TRBV9	TRBD1	TRBJ1-6	-	TGTGCCAGCAGCGTGGGGACAGGGGCAAATTCACCCCTCCACTTT	CASSVGTGANSPLHF
TRBV9	TRBD1	TRBJ2-1	few	TGTGCCAGCAGCGTAGAGGGACAGGGACACAATGAGCAGTTCTTC	CASSVEGQGHNEQFF
TRBV2	TRBD2	TRBJ2-1	many	TGTGCCAGCACGGAGACGGGGGGGTCGTTCTTC	CASTETGGSFF
TRBV9	-	TRBJ2-3	few	TGTGCCAGCAGCGTAGGGAGGCGGGCAGATACGCAGTATTTT	CASSVGRRADTQYF
TRBV27	-	TRBJ2-7	-	TGTGCCAGCAGTTCTCCTTTGCGAGCCTCCTACGAGCAGTACTTC	CASSSPLRASYEQYF
TRBV5-1	-	TRBJ1-1	few	TGCGCCAGTCAAGCGGGGGGTTCCATGAACACTGAAGCTTTCTTT	CASQAGGSMNTEAFF
TRBV2	-	TRBJ1-1	-	TGTGCCAGCATTGGGCTCACTGAAGCTTTCTTT	CASIGLTEAFF
TRBV19	-	TRBJ1-5	-	TGTGCCAGTAGTATAGATCTAGGTCAGCCCCAGCATTTT	CASSIDLGQPQHF
TRBV6-5	-	TRBJ1-5	-	TGTGCCAGCAGTTACCAGGACAATCAGCCCCAGCATTTT	CASSYQDNQPQHF
TRBV5-1	-	TRBJ1-1	-	TGCGCCAGCAGCTTGGGGGGACTGCCGAACACTGAAGCTTTCTTT	CASSLGGLPNTEAFF
TRBV19	TRBD1	TRBJ1-5	-	TGTGCCAGTTGTCTCGACAGGGCTAGCAATCAGCCCCAGCATTTT	CASCLDRASNQPQHF
TRBV27	TRBD1	TRBJ1-5	-	TGTGCCAGCAGTTTACAGGGGGGCCGTGTTCAGCCCCAGCATTTT	CASSLQGGRVQPQHF
TRBV5-8	-	TRBJ1-1	-	TGTGCCAGCAGCTTGGTCGGGTGGGCAGGGGCCACTGAAGCTTTCTTT	CASSLVGWAGATEAFF
TRBV5-1	TRBD2	TRBJ2-3	-	TGCGCCAGCAGCTCCCTAGCTGCGGGAGGGTCAGATACGCAGTATTTT	CASSSLAAGGSDTQYF
TRBV11-3	TRBD2	TRBJ2-7	few	TGTGCCAGCAGCTTCGGAACGGGACTAGCGGCCTTGAGCGAGCAGTACTTC	CASSFGTGLAALSEQYF
TRBV7-9	-	TRBJ2-2	-	TGTTCCAGCAGCTCCGGAGGGCGGGAGCTGTTTTTT	CSSSSGGRELFF
TRBV6-5	-	TRBJ2-1	-	TGTGCCAGCAGTTACGGAGGAGACTCCTACAATGAGCAGTTCTTC	CASSYGGDSYNEQFF
TRBV7-9	-	TRBJ2-7	-	TGTGCCAGCAGCTCGACTAGCTCCTACGAGCAGTACTTC	CASSSTSSYEQYF
TRBV5-1	TRBD1	TRBJ2-3	-	TGCGCCAGCAGCAGGGGACAGTCCACAGATACGCAGTATTTT	CASSRGQSTDTQYF
TRBV5-5	TRBD2	TRBJ2-2	-	TGTGCCAGCAGCTTGGCCGGGACTAGCTACACCGGGGAGCTGTTTTTT	CASSLAGTSYTGELFF
TRBV28	TRBD1	TRBJ2-7	-	TGTGCCAGCAGTACACCGGGGACAGCCTCCTACGAGCAGTACTTC	CASSTPGTASYEQYF